This is a list of T cell receptor beta chains from one sample in a study of blood T cell repertoires in COVID-19. Profiling relied on immunoSEQ multiplex PCR, and the TCRdb table lists in-frame clones only, not all of them. The sample records about 190,000 clones, about 88% being singletons. Sample: peripheral blood. These receptors all stem from a human donor in a cohort sampled during active COVID-19. The conserved cysteine and the conserved F or W are not part of the CDR3 here.

J gene: TRBJ2-7
V gene: TRBV3-1/TRBV3-2
CDR3 protein: ASSQGRLASEQY

J gene: TRBJ2-7
V gene: TRBV18
CDR3 protein: ASSPDQGGREQY

J gene: TRBJ2-7
V gene: TRBV19
CDR3 protein: ASSTQAGRSHEQY

J gene: TRBJ2-7
V gene: TRBV28
CDR3 protein: ASLELAGEQY

J gene: TRBJ2-1
V gene: TRBV6-2/TRBV6-3
CDR3 protein: ASSYSSDEQF

J gene: TRBJ2-7
V gene: TRBV28
CDR3 protein: ASSSPPRTGSYEQY

J gene: TRBJ1-5
V gene: TRBV19
CDR3 protein: ASSMPLSTNQPQH

J gene: TRBJ1-3
V gene: TRBV18
CDR3 protein: ASMKQGGTGNTIY

J gene: TRBJ2-5
V gene: TRBV7-6
CDR3 protein: ASSLGAGETQY

J gene: TRBJ2-7
V gene: TRBV6-2/TRBV6-3
CDR3 protein: ASSALAELSYEQY

J gene: TRBJ1-5
V gene: TRBV21-1
CDR3 protein: ASKVRQPQH

J gene: TRBJ1-4
V gene: TRBV30
CDR3 protein: AWSPGGQGKGEKLF

J gene: TRBJ2-7
V gene: TRBV5-4
CDR3 protein: ASSLGTSAYEQY

J gene: TRBJ2-3
V gene: TRBV6-4
CDR3 protein: ASSQMGGGTDTQY

J gene: TRBJ2-6
V gene: TRBV10-3
CDR3 protein: AANSGANVLT

J gene: TRBJ2-7
V gene: TRBV6-6
CDR3 protein: ASSYAPLALAYEQY

J gene: TRBJ1-5
V gene: TRBV29-1
CDR3 protein: SVAGESNQPQH

J gene: TRBJ2-7
V gene: TRBV9
CDR3 protein: ASSVETGVVYEQY

J gene: TRBJ2-7
V gene: TRBV7-6
CDR3 protein: ASSLGQGAGEQY

J gene: TRBJ1-5
V gene: TRBV25-1
CDR3 protein: ASRQGDQPQH

J gene: TRBJ2-1
V gene: TRBV29-1
CDR3 protein: SVVPGSWNEQF

J gene: TRBJ2-7
V gene: TRBV3-1/TRBV3-2
CDR3 protein: ASSPGTGSSYEQY

J gene: TRBJ2-6
V gene: TRBV3-1/TRBV3-2
CDR3 protein: ASSQEPAGSSGANVLT

J gene: TRBJ2-3
V gene: TRBV5-6
CDR3 protein: ASSLFPTGLNTDTQY

J gene: TRBJ2-7
V gene: TRBV6-2/TRBV6-3
CDR3 protein: ASSYSAGRTYEQY

J gene: TRBJ2-5
V gene: TRBV7-6
CDR3 protein: ASSLGLLETQY

J gene: TRBJ2-5
V gene: TRBV4-2
CDR3 protein: ASSQASTSGQETQY

J gene: TRBJ2-3
V gene: TRBV30
CDR3 protein: AWSTGWDTQY

J gene: TRBJ2-2
V gene: TRBV15
CDR3 protein: ATSRDGWAANTGELF